This is a list of T cell receptor beta chains from one sample in a study of shared clonotypes between healthy human individuals. The table came from immunoSEQ multiplex PCR; TCRdb's copy has only in-frame clones and leaves some out. The sample contains 2 million to 2.5 million clones, around 95% of which appear only once. Sequenced material: naive CD4+ T cells sorted from blood. Receptor source: a man aged 18 to 30 in good health. Each CDR3 is given with its conserved first and last residue. Clone sizes are given selectively: once, few, many, or a class where the clone is expanded.

abundance,v_gene,j_gene,CDR3aa
.,TRBV10-3,TRBJ2-1,CAIKSGTSSYNEQFF
.,TRBV18,TRBJ2-7,CASSTTSAYEQYF
.,TRBV30,TRBJ1-1,CAWSEGPEAFF
.,TRBV28,TRBJ2-7,CASSLRGYEQYF
.,TRBV6-5,TRBJ2-2,CASMTGSHTGELFF
.,TRBV4-1,TRBJ2-7,CASSQLTSGSSYEQYF
.,TRBV6-5,TRBJ1-2,CASSSDGRGANYGYTF
.,TRBV5-1,TRBJ2-7,CASSLLASGSSEQYF
.,TRBV14,TRBJ2-7,CASSQVWPGPYEQYF
.,TRBV9,TRBJ2-7,CASSVGPGLYEQYF
.,TRBV4-1,TRBJ2-1,CASSQNSGGLLYNEQFF
.,TRBV4-1,TRBJ1-4,CASSQATGEKLFF
.,TRBV7-7,TRBJ2-2,CASSPGLAGVTGELFF
.,TRBV5-1,TRBJ1-3,CASSLPGQATSGNTIYF
.,TRBV7-9,TRBJ2-3,CASSFSGGPADTQYF
.,TRBV6-5,TRBJ2-2,CASSYRENSNTGELFF
once,TRBV5-1,TRBJ2-5,CASSLQGAGETQYF
.,TRBV4-3,TRBJ2-7,CASSQADSPTGEQYF
.,TRBV30,TRBJ1-1,CASGFINRENTEAFF
.,TRBV5-6,TRBJ1-2,CASSLESLAGYTF
.,TRBV4-1,TRBJ1-1,CASSQRRQSNTEAFF
.,TRBV15,TRBJ1-2,CATSPGGNYGYTF
.,TRBV7-3,TRBJ2-6,CASSLQGANVLTF
.,TRBV30,TRBJ1-6,CAWGPAGSPLHF
.,TRBV5-4,TRBJ2-5,CASSSKGQSETQYF
.,TRBV10-2,TRBJ2-7,CASEGVPYEQYF
.,TRBV5-1,TRBJ2-1,CASDPDGTVYNEQFF
.,TRBV18,TRBJ1-2,CASSDRGGDYGYTF
once,TRBV2,TRBJ1-6,CASSVDDSPLHF
.,TRBV9,TRBJ2-5,CASSIGTSGETQYF
once,TRBV30,TRBJ2-7,CAWRGQGVGNEQYF
.,TRBV4-3,TRBJ1-4,CASSQDHRATNEKLFF
.,TRBV5-4,TRBJ2-3,CASSLGTSGSTDTQYF
.,TRBV7-9,TRBJ2-5,CASSLRGLDSKETQYF
.,TRBV19,TRBJ2-7,CASSIFPGVSYEQYF
.,TRBV5-1,TRBJ2-7,CASSSQGYEQYF
.,TRBV10-3,TRBJ2-6,CAISESGFSGANVLTF
.,TRBV30,TRBJ1-3,CAWISGGNTIYF
.,TRBV29-1,TRBJ2-5,CSVELTGEAETQYF
.,TRBV10-1,TRBJ2-5,CASSESARGIETQYF
.,TRBV30,TRBJ1-2,CAWAGDYRERHGYTF
.,TRBV27,TRBJ2-1,CASSSRDPNRLNEQFF
.,TRBV29-1,TRBJ1-4,CSVRQGGNEKLFF
.,TRBV7-2,TRBJ2-1,CASSGGLAGFDEQFF
.,TRBV14,TRBJ1-6,CASSQLTVNSPLHF
.,TRBV5-6,TRBJ1-4,CASSLGGHGEKLFF
.,TRBV18,TRBJ1-6,CASSPDAWGSPLHF
.,TRBV5-4,TRBJ2-5,CASSSGQRGTETQYF
.,TRBV6-5,TRBJ1-2,CASSQTGNYGYTF
.,TRBV5-1,TRBJ2-1,CASSLLGGGSYNEQFF
.,TRBV11-3,TRBJ2-2,CASSSQGSGTGELFF
.,TRBV5-4,TRBJ2-5,CASSLDPGGAGETQYF
once,TRBV28,TRBJ2-1,CASIGGPVKQFF
.,TRBV5-4,TRBJ1-1,CASTPGGGVSNTEAFF
.,TRBV10-2,TRBJ1-2,CASSEAGQQYGYTF
.,TRBV7-2,TRBJ1-1,CASSPGPGANTEAFF
.,TRBV30,TRBJ1-3,CAWSVRQISGNTIYF
.,TRBV6-1,TRBJ1-1,CASGAGAAFF
.,TRBV5-6,TRBJ1-1,CASSFVGEAFF
.,TRBV29-1,TRBJ2-7,CSVVRDQDEQYF